This is a list of T cell receptor beta chains from one sample in a study of shared clonotypes between healthy human individuals. Method: immunoSEQ multiplex PCR; TCRdb's copy keeps in-frame clones and lacks some. The data show roughly 2,000,000 clones, roughly 95% seen once. What was sequenced was naive CD8+ T cells from PBMCs. These receptors were collected from a man between 18 and 35 years old in good health. Some clones in this sample may be carry-over from other donors' samples. The CDR3 runs from the conserved cysteine through the conserved F or W. Fields, in order: CDR3 protein, CDR3 DNA, J gene, V gene, D gene, clone size. D genes are given only for firm matches. Not all rows give a size; the values are once, few, many and, for expanded clones, a class.

CDR3: CASSERERGGSYNEQFF
DNA: TGTGCCAGCAGTGAAAGAGAGAGGGGGGGCTCCTACAATGAGCAGTTCTTC
J: TRBJ2-1
V: TRBV25-1
D: NA
size: NA

CDR3: CASSKAGRDYGYTF
DNA: TGTGCCAGCAGCAAAGCAGGGCGCGACTATGGCTACACCTTC
J: TRBJ1-2
V: TRBV21-1
D: NA
size: NA

CDR3: CASSSPGQGYGYTF
DNA: TGTGCCAGCAGCTCACCGGGACAGGGCTATGGCTACACCTTC
J: TRBJ1-2
V: TRBV7-9
D: TRBD1
size: once

CDR3: CASSLVGTESEQYF
DNA: TGTGCCAGCAGCTTAGTCGGGACCGAGTCTGAGCAGTACTTC
J: TRBJ2-7
V: TRBV7-9
D: NA
size: NA

CDR3: CASRQGAFPGYTF
DNA: TGTGCCAGCAGACAGGGGGCTTTTCCTGGCTACACCTTC
J: TRBJ1-2
V: TRBV2
D: TRBD1
size: NA

CDR3: CASSLSPYEQYF
DNA: TGTGCCAGCAGCTTAAGTCCCTACGAGCAGTACTTC
J: TRBJ2-7
V: TRBV7-8
D: NA
size: once

CDR3: CASTDQDYGYTF
DNA: TGTGCCAGTACCGATCAAGACTATGGCTACACCTTC
J: TRBJ1-2
V: TRBV19
D: NA
size: NA

CDR3: CASSLLAGSPGTDTQYF
DNA: TGTGCCAGCAGCCTACTAGCGGGCTCACCGGGCACAGATACGCAGTATTTT
J: TRBJ2-3
V: TRBV7-6
D: TRBD2
size: NA

CDR3: CASSLQAGGGRTEAFF
DNA: TGTGCCAGCAGCCTCCAGGCAGGGGGAGGAAGGACTGAAGCTTTCTTT
J: TRBJ1-1
V: TRBV5-6
D: TRBD1
size: once

CDR3: CASSLGTITDTQYF
DNA: TGTGCCAGCAGCCTCGGGACTATAACAGATACGCAGTATTTT
J: TRBJ2-3
V: TRBV4-2
D: TRBD2
size: NA

CDR3: CASSLSWGQSYEQYF
DNA: TGTGCCAGCAGCTTAAGTTGGGGACAGTCCTACGAGCAGTACTTC
J: TRBJ2-7
V: TRBV5-4
D: TRBD1
size: NA

CDR3: CASKGGRTGELFF
DNA: TGTGCCAGCAAAGGAGGGAGGACCGGGGAGCTGTTTTTT
J: TRBJ2-2
V: TRBV25-1
D: NA
size: NA

CDR3: CASSIVVGNEQFF
DNA: TGTGCCAGCAGCATTGTGGTGGGGAATGAGCAGTTCTTC
J: TRBJ2-1
V: TRBV6-6
D: NA
size: NA

CDR3: CSVYNRGGETQYF
DNA: TGCAGCGTTTATAACAGGGGTGGAGAGACCCAGTACTTC
J: TRBJ2-5
V: TRBV29-1
D: TRBD1
size: NA

CDR3: CASSYSAGSQETQYF
DNA: TGTGCCAGCAGTTACTCGGCCGGGTCTCAAGAGACCCAGTACTTC
J: TRBJ2-5
V: TRBV6-5
D: NA
size: once

CDR3: CASSSILPGLISYGYTF
DNA: TGTGCCAGCAGTTCGATTCTCCCGGGACTCATTTCCTATGGCTACACCTTC
J: TRBJ1-2
V: TRBV28
D: NA
size: NA

CDR3: CSVGTGINYEQYF
DNA: TGCAGCGTTGGGACAGGGATTAACTACGAGCAGTACTTC
J: TRBJ2-7
V: TRBV29-1
D: TRBD1
size: NA

CDR3: CASSELQGIQPQHF
DNA: TGTGCCAGCAGTGAACTACAGGGGATTCAGCCCCAGCATTTT
J: TRBJ1-5
V: TRBV6-1
D: TRBD1
size: few

CDR3: CASSPSRGLSYEQYF
DNA: TGCGCCAGCAGCCCCTCACGGGGGCTCTCCTACGAGCAGTACTTC
J: TRBJ2-7
V: TRBV4-3
D: NA
size: NA

CDR3: CASSTGTSGTFIETQYF
DNA: TGTGCCAGTAGTACGGGGACTAGCGGGACCTTCATAGAGACCCAGTACTTC
J: TRBJ2-5
V: TRBV19
D: TRBD2
size: NA

CDR3: CASIRPGGNTEAFF
DNA: TGTGCCAGCATCCGGCCAGGGGGAAACACTGAAGCTTTCTTT
J: TRBJ1-1
V: TRBV21-1
D: NA
size: NA

CDR3: CASSPPTVNEQFF
DNA: TGTGCCAGCTCACCACCGACGGTTAATGAGCAGTTCTTC
J: TRBJ2-1
V: TRBV18
D: NA
size: NA

CDR3: CASSQAQSNQPQHF
DNA: TGTGCCAGCAGCCAGGCCCAATCGAATCAGCCCCAGCATTTT
J: TRBJ1-5
V: TRBV7-8
D: NA
size: NA

CDR3: CASSYLGHNYEQYF
DNA: TGTGCCAGCAGTTACTTGGGACACAACTACGAGCAGTACTTC
J: TRBJ2-7
V: TRBV6-6
D: NA
size: NA

CDR3: CASSFKYADTQYF
DNA: TGTGCCAGCAGCTTTAAATACGCAGATACGCAGTATTTT
J: TRBJ2-3
V: TRBV7-3
D: NA
size: NA

CDR3: CASSYVWGGNNEQFF
DNA: TGCGCCAGCAGCTACGTCTGGGGGGGAAACAATGAGCAGTTCTTC
J: TRBJ2-1
V: TRBV5-1
D: TRBD2
size: NA

CDR3: CASSVGVGDTQYF
DNA: TGTGCCAGCAGCGTAGGTGTGGGGGATACGCAGTATTTT
J: TRBJ2-3
V: TRBV9
D: NA
size: NA

CDR3: CASRPLSSPYGYTF
DNA: TGTGCCAGCAGGCCTCTATCCTCACCCTATGGCTACACCTTC
J: TRBJ1-2
V: TRBV27
D: NA
size: NA

CDR3: CASTNLGVRAVPFYEQYF
DNA: TGTGCCAGCACCAACCTGGGGGTACGAGCGGTGCCTTTCTACGAGCAGTACTTC
J: TRBJ2-7
V: TRBV27
D: NA
size: NA

CDR3: CASSLGQGNQPQHF
DNA: TGTGCCAGCAGCCTTGGACAGGGGAATCAGCCCCAGCATTTT
J: TRBJ1-5
V: TRBV7-9
D: TRBD1
size: once

CDR3: CASSGTGYPYNEQFF
DNA: TGTGCCAGCAGCGGCACAGGATACCCCTACAATGAGCAGTTCTTC
J: TRBJ2-1
V: TRBV7-9
D: NA
size: NA

CDR3: CASSRGLEQYF
DNA: TGTGCCAGCAGCCGAGGACTCGAGCAGTACTTC
J: TRBJ2-7
V: TRBV5-6
D: NA
size: NA

CDR3: CASSFPQQGPSYNEQFF
DNA: TGTGCCAGCAGTTTCCCCCAACAGGGACCCTCCTACAATGAGCAGTTCTTC
J: TRBJ2-1
V: TRBV28
D: NA
size: NA

CDR3: CASKGSGSSGAYEQYF
DNA: TGTGCCAGCAAGGGTAGCGGGAGTTCCGGAGCCTACGAGCAGTACTTC
J: TRBJ2-7
V: TRBV7-9
D: TRBD2
size: NA

CDR3: CASSVGKGGADVPEQYF
DNA: TGTGCCAGCAGCGTAGGGAAAGGGGGGGCGGACGTTCCCGAGCAGTACTTC
J: TRBJ2-7
V: TRBV9
D: NA
size: once

CDR3: CASSTHVAGGGQETQYF
DNA: TGTGCCAGCAGCACCCACGTGGCGGGAGGGGGCCAAGAGACCCAGTACTTC
J: TRBJ2-5
V: TRBV9
D: TRBD2
size: NA

CDR3: CASSVSLNTGELFF
DNA: TGTGCCAGCAGTGTGTCTTTGAACACCGGGGAGCTGTTTTTT
J: TRBJ2-2
V: TRBV2
D: NA
size: once

CDR3: CASRYGQGTGELFF
DNA: TGTGCCAGCAGATACGGACAGGGCACCGGGGAGCTGTTTTTT
J: TRBJ2-2
V: TRBV7-9
D: TRBD1
size: NA

CDR3: CASSLSGTSGYNEQFF
DNA: TGTGCCAGCAGCTTATCCGGGACTAGCGGATACAATGAGCAGTTCTTC
J: TRBJ2-1
V: TRBV7-9
D: TRBD2
size: once